The T cell receptor (beta chain) described here comes from a study of identical twins. A universal primer site was incorporated via template switching, and the cDNA contained unique molecular identifiers. TCRdb used MiXCR to reprocess the 5' RACE reads, holding one entry per CDR3 protein. The table shows 1.5 million to 2 million distinct CDR3 sequences, with 25% to 35% occurring only once. Study-level findings and limits: Invariant cells of the MAIT and iNKT types might have partly distorted the zero-insertion analyses. Abundant beta clonotypes from cord blood had fewer insertions, unlike memory repertoires, which showed none.

Comment on this clonotype: Antigen unknown.

The CDR3 loop spans 13 amino acids. V shed 6 bases, J shed 6 bases, and the junction held 5 bases outside the gene matches. CDR1 is MNHNS and CDR2 is SASEGT in the germline V gene. This receptor was obtained from a newborn girl in good health. V is TRBV6-1 and J is TRBJ1-5, with 7 bases that match TRBD1. What was sequenced was cord blood. The CDR3 is CASRAPGGQPQHF. In DNA form, the CDR3 reads TGTGCCAGCAGAGCCCCAGGGGGTCAGCCCCAGCATTTT.